This is a list of T cell receptor beta chains from one sample in a study of cytotoxic CD8 clonotypes in ibrutinib-treated CLL. TCRdb's table, derived via immunoSEQ multiplex PCR, lists solely in-frame clones and lacks some. The table lists roughly 300,000 clones, about 72% of them singletons. This sample comprised PBMCs, obtained at disease progression, from a patient treated with ibrutinib. Source of these receptors: a human donor with chronic lymphocytic leukemia. Each CDR3 is given with its conserved first and last residue. The order of the fields is D gene, clone size, J gene, V gene, CDR3 length, CDR3 DNA, CDR3 protein. The D gene is left open where the match is weak. Clone size, where shown, is once, few, many, or a class for clones that have expanded.

D gene: -
clone size: -
J gene: TRBJ1-4
V gene: TRBV28
CDR3 length: 16
CDR3 DNA: TGTGCCAGCAGTTTAGTAGCGATGGGGGCTAATGAAAAACTGTTTTTT
CDR3 protein: CASSLVAMGANEKLFF

D gene: -
clone size: -
J gene: TRBJ2-7
V gene: TRBV29-1
CDR3 length: 13
CDR3 DNA: TGCAGCACGGGGGAGGGGGTGGAGTACGAGCAGTACTTC
CDR3 protein: CSTGEGVEYEQYF

D gene: -
clone size: -
J gene: TRBJ2-2
V gene: TRBV18
CDR3 length: 15
CDR3 DNA: TGTGCCAGCTCACCTAACGGAGCGAACACCGGGGAGCTGTTTTTT
CDR3 protein: CASSPNGANTGELFF

D gene: TRBD2
clone size: -
J gene: TRBJ2-1
V gene: TRBV7-3
CDR3 length: 16
CDR3 DNA: TGTGCCAGCAGTCTGACTAGCGGGGGCTCCTACAATGAGCAGTTCTTC
CDR3 protein: CASSLTSGGSYNEQFF

D gene: TRBD2
clone size: -
J gene: TRBJ2-1
V gene: TRBV5-4
CDR3 length: 12
CDR3 DNA: TGTGCCAGCAGCCTAAGCGGGAGGGAGCAGTTCTTC
CDR3 protein: CASSLSGREQFF

D gene: -
clone size: once
J gene: TRBJ2-4
V gene: TRBV6-5
CDR3 length: 13
CDR3 DNA: TGTGCCAGCAGAGAAGGGGGGCGAGGCATTCAGTACTTC
CDR3 protein: CASREGGRGIQYF

D gene: -
clone size: -
J gene: TRBJ1-5
V gene: TRBV28
CDR3 length: 19
CDR3 DNA: TGTGCCAGCAGTTTATTGCCCCTTACAGGGTTTAGGAGCAATCAGCCCCAGCATTTT
CDR3 protein: CASSLLPLTGFRSNQPQHF

D gene: -
clone size: -
J gene: TRBJ2-3
V gene: TRBV7-8
CDR3 length: 14
CDR3 DNA: TGTGCCAGCAGCCGGCTTGTGGGGGCGGATACGCAGTATTTT
CDR3 protein: CASSRLVGADTQYF

D gene: TRBD1
clone size: -
J gene: TRBJ1-5
V gene: TRBV7-6
CDR3 length: 13
CDR3 DNA: TGTGCCAGCAGCAAGACAGGGAATATGCCCCAGCATTTT
CDR3 protein: CASSKTGNMPQHF

D gene: TRBD1
clone size: few
J gene: TRBJ1-1
V gene: TRBV6-1
CDR3 length: 13
CDR3 DNA: TGTGCCAGCAGTATGACAGGGTACACTGAAGCTTTCTTT
CDR3 protein: CASSMTGYTEAFF

D gene: TRBD2
clone size: -
J gene: TRBJ2-1
V gene: TRBV5-1
CDR3 length: 16
CDR3 DNA: TGCGCCAGCAGCTTGGGATCCGGGGGGTACGGCAATGAGCAGTTCTTC
CDR3 protein: CASSLGSGGYGNEQFF

D gene: -
clone size: few
J gene: TRBJ1-2
V gene: TRBV7-9
CDR3 length: 15
CDR3 DNA: TGTGCCAGCAGCTTAGCTGGCCAGGGTAACTATGGCTACACCTTC
CDR3 protein: CASSLAGQGNYGYTF

D gene: -
clone size: -
J gene: TRBJ1-5
V gene: TRBV27
CDR3 length: 16
CDR3 DNA: TGTGCCAGCAGTCAGGACAAGACCTATAGCAATCAGCCCCAGCATTTT
CDR3 protein: CASSQDKTYSNQPQHF

D gene: -
clone size: -
J gene: TRBJ1-6
V gene: TRBV4-2
CDR3 length: 12
CDR3 DNA: TGTGCCAGCAGCCAAGCGGGGAGTGACCTCCACTTT
CDR3 protein: CASSQAGSDLHF

D gene: TRBD2
clone size: -
J gene: TRBJ2-3
V gene: TRBV7-9
CDR3 length: 16
CDR3 DNA: TGTGCCAGCAGGGATGGACTAGCGGGAGCGGCAGATACGCAGTATTTT
CDR3 protein: CASRDGLAGAADTQYF

D gene: TRBD2
clone size: -
J gene: TRBJ2-1
V gene: TRBV5-4
CDR3 length: 14
CDR3 DNA: TGTGCCAGCAGCTCGACTAGCGGGGCCTATGAGCAGTTCTTC
CDR3 protein: CASSSTSGAYEQFF

D gene: TRBD1
clone size: -
J gene: TRBJ1-2
V gene: TRBV6-5
CDR3 length: 15
CDR3 DNA: TGTGCCAGCAGTGGGGGACAGGCCGCTAACTATGGCTACACCTTC
CDR3 protein: CASSGGQAANYGYTF

D gene: TRBD1
clone size: -
J gene: TRBJ2-5
V gene: TRBV5-1
CDR3 length: 15
CDR3 DNA: TGCGCCAGCAGCTTGGCCGGGACAGGGCAAGAGACCCAGTACTTC
CDR3 protein: CASSLAGTGQETQYF

D gene: TRBD1
clone size: -
J gene: TRBJ1-3
V gene: TRBV19
CDR3 length: 15
CDR3 DNA: TGTGCCACTAACTCAGACAGGGTGGCAGAAAACACCATATATTTT
CDR3 protein: CATNSDRVAENTIYF

D gene: -
clone size: few
J gene: TRBJ2-7
V gene: TRBV15
CDR3 length: 14
CDR3 DNA: TGTGCCACCAGCAGAGCCGGGGGCTCCTACGAGCAGTACTTC
CDR3 protein: CATSRAGGSYEQYF

D gene: -
clone size: -
J gene: TRBJ2-6
V gene: TRBV6-1
CDR3 length: 15
CDR3 DNA: TGTGCCAGCAGTGAATCCTGGCAGTGGGCCAACGTCCTGACTTTC
CDR3 protein: CASSESWQWANVLTF

D gene: -
clone size: -
J gene: TRBJ1-6
V gene: TRBV5-1
CDR3 length: 15
CDR3 DNA: TGCGCCAGCAGCTTGGATGGGGGCTGGAATTCACCCCTCCACTTT
CDR3 protein: CASSLDGGWNSPLHF

D gene: TRBD2
clone size: -
J gene: TRBJ2-3
V gene: TRBV5-1
CDR3 length: 16
CDR3 DNA: TGCGCCAGCAGCTTGGGAAGCGGGAGTTTCACAGATACGCAGTATTTT
CDR3 protein: CASSLGSGSFTDTQYF

D gene: -
clone size: -
J gene: TRBJ2-7
V gene: TRBV25-1
CDR3 length: 15
CDR3 DNA: TGTGCCAGCAGTGAATATAGACAAGGGCTATACGAGCAGTACTTC
CDR3 protein: CASSEYRQGLYEQYF